A selection of T cell receptor beta chains follows, all from one sample in a study of beta chain features in type 1 diabetes. Only in-frame clones appear in the TCRdb table, and some are missing; sequencing was by immunoSEQ multiplex PCR. Of roughly 250,000 clones detected, roughly 9.6% appear once; the ten largest clones hold 0.03% to 0.04%. Sequenced: naive CD4+ T cells from blood. The receptors here all came from a woman aged 18-30 years in good health. The CDR3 runs from the conserved cysteine through the conserved F or W. D genes are given only for firm matches. Clone size appears in some rows only: once, few, many, or a class for an expanded clone.

D gene,J gene,clone size,V gene,CDR3 DNA,CDR3 protein
.,TRBJ1-1,few,TRBV28,TGTGCCAGCAGGCCCGTGGTGCGGAACACTGAAGCTTTCTTT,CASRPVVRNTEAFF
TRBD2,TRBJ2-2,few,TRBV19,TGTGCCAGTAAGAGACGGACTGGACTAGCGGGAGGAAACACCGGGGAGCTGTTTTTT,CASKRRTGLAGGNTGELFF
TRBD2,TRBJ2-1,.,TRBV7-9,TGTGCCAGCAGCTTAGTGCCTAGCGGGATCTACAATGAGCAGTTCTTC,CASSLVPSGIYNEQFF
TRBD2,TRBJ2-1,.,TRBV14,TGTGCCAGCAGCCAAGATATCACTAGCGGGCGAATGGGTGAGCAGTTCTTC,CASSQDITSGRMGEQFF
.,TRBJ1-6,.,TRBV5-4,TGTGCCAGCAGCTCCTCGAGCTCCTATAATTCACCCCTCCACTTT,CASSSSSSYNSPLHF
TRBD1,TRBJ1-1,.,TRBV11-2,TGTGCCAGCAGCCCCTATTCGACAGGGGCGAACACTGAAGCTTTCTTT,CASSPYSTGANTEAFF
.,TRBJ2-7,.,TRBV30,TGTGCCTGGATTCAGGGGACGGGCGAGCAGTACTTC,CAWIQGTGEQYF
.,TRBJ1-2,few,TRBV2,TGTGCCAGTGGGGGGGGCTCAGGCTATGGCTACACCTTC,CASGGGSGYGYTF
.,TRBJ2-5,.,TRBV2,TGTGCCAGCAGGAGGGGGGGAGGAGAGACCCAGTACTTC,CASRRGGGETQYF
.,TRBJ2-1,few,TRBV6-1,TGTGCCAGCAGGCTACTAGTCCCGGGATATGAGCAGTTCTTC,CASRLLVPGYEQFF
.,TRBJ1-1,few,TRBV28,TGTGCCAGCAGTTTTTTCAGCGCTGAAGCTTTCTTT,CASSFFSAEAFF
.,TRBJ2-7,few,TRBV7-2,TGTGCCAGCAGCACGGACTTCTACTACGAGCAGTACTTC,CASSTDFYYEQYF
TRBD2,TRBJ2-7,.,TRBV5-1,TGCGCCAGCAGCTTTGGACTAGCGGAGGTCTACGAGCAGTACTTC,CASSFGLAEVYEQYF
.,TRBJ2-3,few,TRBV5-1,TGCGCCAGCAAGGACTTGGGCGGGACAGATACGCAGTATTTT,CASKDLGGTDTQYF
.,TRBJ1-3,.,TRBV6-1,TGTGCCACCCTTCAGGCGGGAGGAAACACCATATATTTT,CATLQAGGNTIYF
TRBD2,TRBJ2-7,few,TRBV6-5,TGTGCCAGCAGGCGGGAGGGCTCCTACGAGCAGTACTTC,CASRREGSYEQYF
TRBD2,TRBJ2-7,few,TRBV2,TGTGCCAGCAGGAATCTAGCGGGAGGCTACGAGCAGTACTTC,CASRNLAGGYEQYF
.,TRBJ1-2,few,TRBV28,TGTGCCAGCAGTTTTACGCAGGGCTATGGCTACACCTTC,CASSFTQGYGYTF
.,TRBJ1-1,few,TRBV18,TGTGCCAGCTCATCTCCGGGAGGGGTGGCCACTGAAGCTTTCTTT,CASSSPGGVATEAFF
TRBD2,TRBJ2-2,few,TRBV5-1,TGCGCCAGCAGCTTCACGGGACTAGCGGGAGCATACACCGGGGAGCTGTTTTTT,CASSFTGLAGAYTGELFF
TRBD2,TRBJ2-7,.,TRBV5-1,TGCGCCAGCAGCTTGGGGGCGTCTAGCGGTAGCTCCTACGAGCAGTACTTC,CASSLGASSGSSYEQYF
TRBD1,TRBJ1-2,.,TRBV5-1,TGCGCCAGCAGCTTGGCAGGGGGTGACGGCTACACCTTC,CASSLAGGDGYTF
TRBD2,TRBJ2-7,.,TRBV6-5,TGTGCCAGCAGTCAGGTAGCGGGGGCCTACGAGCAGTACTTC,CASSQVAGAYEQYF
.,TRBJ2-7,once,TRBV2,TGTGCCAGCAGTGAAGCGCCCGAGCAGTACTTC,CASSEAPEQYF
TRBD1,TRBJ1-1,.,TRBV5-4,TGTGCCAGCAGCACTCACAGGGGTTCTTTCATGAACACTGAAGCTTTCTTT,CASSTHRGSFMNTEAFF
.,TRBJ2-1,few,TRBV13,TGTGCCAGCAGCCAAGATTTTCGGGGGTTTACCTACAATGAGCAGTTCTTC,CASSQDFRGFTYNEQFF
.,TRBJ1-2,.,TRBV30,TGTGCCTGGAGGGGGGGGTACTATGGCTACACCTTC,CAWRGGYYGYTF
TRBD1,TRBJ2-7,few,TRBV7-2,TGTGCCAGCAGCCTCCGGGACAGAAACTACGAGCAGTACTTC,CASSLRDRNYEQYF
TRBD1,TRBJ2-1,.,TRBV23-1,TGCGCCAGCAGTCAACCGGTACAGGGGCTAAACAATGAGCAGTTCTTC,CASSQPVQGLNNEQFF
TRBD2,TRBJ2-7,.,TRBV18,TGTGCCAGCTCACCCCTAGGACTAGCACCTTACGAGCAGTACTTC,CASSPLGLAPYEQYF
TRBD1,TRBJ2-3,.,TRBV11-1,TGTGCCAGCAGCTCAAAAAAAGGGACAGCCTACACAGATACGCAGTATTTT,CASSSKKGTAYTDTQYF
TRBD1,TRBJ1-1,.,TRBV29-1,TGCAGCGTTGCGAGGGGGCAGGACACTGAAGCTTTCTTT,CSVARGQDTEAFF
.,TRBJ2-1,many,TRBV7-9,TGTGCCAGCAGCTTCGGGGACTGGAGCTCCTACAATGAGCAGTTCTTC,CASSFGDWSSYNEQFF
.,TRBJ2-7,few,TRBV2,TGTGCCAGCAGTTACCAGGGAAACGAGCAGTACTTC,CASSYQGNEQYF
TRBD1,TRBJ2-1,.,TRBV10-3,TGTGCCATCAGGGGGGACAGGGGATCCTACAATGAGCAGTTCTTC,CAIRGDRGSYNEQFF
.,TRBJ1-2,.,TRBV19,TGTGCCAGTACCCCCTCCGGTACAGAGTATGGCTACACCTTC,CASTPSGTEYGYTF
.,TRBJ1-1,.,TRBV9,TGTGCCAGCAGCGTAGCCGGGAACACTGAAGCTTTCTTT,CASSVAGNTEAFF
TRBD2,TRBJ2-3,.,TRBV2,TGTGCCAGCAGTGCCCTCTCGGGACTAGCGCGGAATTTT,CASSALSGLARNF
.,TRBJ2-1,.,TRBV10-2,TGCGCCAGCACCCACCAACGTTCGGTCAATGAGCAGTTCTTC,CASTHQRSVNEQFF
.,TRBJ1-1,few,TRBV5-1,TGCGCCAGCAGCTTGGGGCAAGGTAGCGCTGAAGCTTTCTTT,CASSLGQGSAEAFF
TRBD1,TRBJ1-2,few,TRBV15,TGTGCCACCAGCCCCAACTTGGACAGGGACTATGGCTACACCTTC,CATSPNLDRDYGYTF
TRBD2,TRBJ2-3,.,TRBV6-1,TGTGCCGGGGGGACGGGTGCGGGAGCTGTAGATACGCAGTATTTT,CAGGTGAGAVDTQYF
TRBD1,TRBJ1-1,few,TRBV19,TGTGCCAGTAGTCACAGGGGGCGTACTGAAGCTTTCTTT,CASSHRGRTEAFF
.,TRBJ1-1,few,TRBV4-1,TGCGCCAGCAGCCAAGGAGGTTTAAGCATGAACACTGAAGCTTTCTTT,CASSQGGLSMNTEAFF
TRBD1,TRBJ1-3,.,TRBV9,TGTGCCAGCAGCGGAGTACTGAACAGGGGGTCTGGAAACACCATATATTTT,CASSGVLNRGSGNTIYF
.,TRBJ2-7,.,TRBV25-1,TGTGCCAGCAGTGGCGCAGGGGAAGGCTCCTACGAGCAGTACTTC,CASSGAGEGSYEQYF
.,TRBJ2-7,few,TRBV5-4,TGTGCCAGCAGCCTCAGGGCCCACTCCTACGAGCAGTACTTC,CASSLRAHSYEQYF
.,TRBJ2-7,.,TRBV5-1,TGCGCCAGCAGCTCCTCAGGGTCGAGCTCCTACGAGCAGTACTTC,CASSSSGSSSYEQYF
.,TRBJ2-3,few,TRBV9,TGTGCCAGCAGCGTAAGCAGCACAGATACGCAGTATTTT,CASSVSSTDTQYF
TRBD2,TRBJ2-5,few,TRBV5-1,TGCGCCAGCAGCTCCTTAGCGGGAGAATCCGAGACCCAGTACTTC,CASSSLAGESETQYF
.,TRBJ1-6,.,TRBV18,TGTGCCAGCTCATCTACCGGGGTAGCTAATTCACCCCTCCACTTT,CASSSTGVANSPLHF
.,TRBJ2-7,.,TRBV28,TGTGGCGTTCGGGGGAGAGGCGGCCCTGGGACCTACTCCTACGAGCAGTACTTC,CGVRGRGGPGTYSYEQYF
.,TRBJ1-2,.,TRBV25-1,TGTGCCAGCAGTGAATTCGGTCGGTTATCTGGCTACACCTTC,CASSEFGRLSGYTF
.,TRBJ1-3,few,TRBV6-1,TGTGCCAGCAGGAAACAGGGAATTCGTGGAAACACCATATATTTT,CASRKQGIRGNTIYF
.,TRBJ2-7,.,TRBV29-1,TGCAGCGTTGAAACAGGGCAAGCCTACGAGCAGTACTTC,CSVETGQAYEQYF